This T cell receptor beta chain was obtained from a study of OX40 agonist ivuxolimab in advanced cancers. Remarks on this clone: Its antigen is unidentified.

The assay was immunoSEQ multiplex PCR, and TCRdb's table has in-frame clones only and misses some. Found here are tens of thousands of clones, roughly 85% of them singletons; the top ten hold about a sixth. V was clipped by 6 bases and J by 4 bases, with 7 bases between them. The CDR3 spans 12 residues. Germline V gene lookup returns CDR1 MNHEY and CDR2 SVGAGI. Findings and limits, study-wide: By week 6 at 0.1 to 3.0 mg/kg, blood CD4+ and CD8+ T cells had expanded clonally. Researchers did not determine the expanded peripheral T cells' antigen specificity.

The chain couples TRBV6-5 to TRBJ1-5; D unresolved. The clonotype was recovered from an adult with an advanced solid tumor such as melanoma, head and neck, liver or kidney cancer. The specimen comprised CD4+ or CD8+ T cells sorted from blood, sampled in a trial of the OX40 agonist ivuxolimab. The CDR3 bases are TGTGCCAGCAGCTCCGGGAATCAGCCCCAGCATTTT. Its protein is CASSSGNQPQHF.